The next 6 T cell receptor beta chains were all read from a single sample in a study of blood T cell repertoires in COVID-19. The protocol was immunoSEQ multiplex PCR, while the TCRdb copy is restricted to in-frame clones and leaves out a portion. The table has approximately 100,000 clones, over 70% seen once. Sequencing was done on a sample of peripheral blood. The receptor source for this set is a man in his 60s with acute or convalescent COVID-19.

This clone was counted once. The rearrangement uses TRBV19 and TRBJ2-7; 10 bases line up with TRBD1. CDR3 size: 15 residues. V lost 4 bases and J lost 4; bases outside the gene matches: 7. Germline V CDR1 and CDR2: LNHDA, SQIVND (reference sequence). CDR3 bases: TGTGCCAGTAGTAGGGACAGGGGACTTCGGTACGAGCAGTACTTC. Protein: CASSRDRGLRYEQYF.

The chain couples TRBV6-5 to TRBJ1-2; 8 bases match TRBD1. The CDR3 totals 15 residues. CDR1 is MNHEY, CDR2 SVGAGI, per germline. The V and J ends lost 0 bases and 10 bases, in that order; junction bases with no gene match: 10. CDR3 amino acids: CASSYSNPGQDSYTF. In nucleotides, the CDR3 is TGTGCCAGCAGTTACTCGAATCCGGGACAGGACTCCTACACCTTC.

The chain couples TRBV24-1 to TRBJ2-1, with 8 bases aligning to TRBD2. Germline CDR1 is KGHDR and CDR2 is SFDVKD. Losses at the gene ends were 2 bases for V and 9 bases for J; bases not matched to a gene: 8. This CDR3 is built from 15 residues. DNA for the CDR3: TGTGCCACCAGTGATTCAAGTAGCGGGGTTACTGAGCAGTTCTTC. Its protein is CATSDSSSGVTEQFF.

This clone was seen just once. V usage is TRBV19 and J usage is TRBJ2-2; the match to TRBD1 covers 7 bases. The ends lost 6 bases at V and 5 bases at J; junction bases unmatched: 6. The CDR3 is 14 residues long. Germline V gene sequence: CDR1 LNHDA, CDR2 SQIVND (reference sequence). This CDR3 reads CASRLGQSTGELFF. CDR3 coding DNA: TGTGCCAGTAGGCTGGGACAGTCAACCGGGGAGCTGTTTTTT.

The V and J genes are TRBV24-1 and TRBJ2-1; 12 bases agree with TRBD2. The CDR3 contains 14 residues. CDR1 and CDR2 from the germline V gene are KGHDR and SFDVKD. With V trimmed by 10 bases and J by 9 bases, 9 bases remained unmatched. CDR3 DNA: TGTGCCACTAGTAATCCTAGCGGGGGGGGTGAGCAGTTCTTC. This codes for CATSNPSGGGEQFF.

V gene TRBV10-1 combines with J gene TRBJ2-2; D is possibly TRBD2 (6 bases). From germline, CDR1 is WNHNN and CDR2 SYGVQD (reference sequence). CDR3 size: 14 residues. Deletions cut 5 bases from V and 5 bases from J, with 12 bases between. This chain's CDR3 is CASSSAGLTGELFF. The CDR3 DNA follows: TGCGCCAGCAGTTCGGCAGGACTAACCGGGGAGCTGTTTTTT.